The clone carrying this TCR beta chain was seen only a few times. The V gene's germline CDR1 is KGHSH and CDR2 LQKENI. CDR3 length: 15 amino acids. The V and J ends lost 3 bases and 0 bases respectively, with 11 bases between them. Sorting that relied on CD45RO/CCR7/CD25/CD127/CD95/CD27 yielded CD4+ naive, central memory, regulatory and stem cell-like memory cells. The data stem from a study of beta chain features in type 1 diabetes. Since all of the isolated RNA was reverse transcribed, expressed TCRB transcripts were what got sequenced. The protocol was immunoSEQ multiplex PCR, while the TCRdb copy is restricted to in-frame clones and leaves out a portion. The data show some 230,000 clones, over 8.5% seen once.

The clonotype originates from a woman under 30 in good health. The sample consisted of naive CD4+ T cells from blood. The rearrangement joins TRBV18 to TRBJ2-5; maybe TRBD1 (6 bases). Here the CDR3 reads CASSPNTGNQETQYF. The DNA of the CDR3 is TGTGCCAGCTCACCGAATACAGGGAACCAAGAGACCCAGTACTTC.